The following is a T cell receptor (beta chain) sequence with its context. Random hexamers were used to reverse transcribe about 0.5 to 1 ug of RNA. Across 54 Vbeta and 13 Jbeta, TCR beta CDR3 was amplified with immunoSEQ multiplex PCR. TCRdb itself ran the immunoSEQ multiplex PCR reads through MiXCR, one entry per CDR3 protein. The table lists 200,000 to 300,000 distinct CDR3 sequences, around 93% of them singletons. The record originates from a study of CD8 T cells in Susac syndrome. The patients who served as multiple sclerosis controls were treatment-naive and had stable or active relapsing-remitting disease that fulfilled the revised McDonald criteria. The CD8+ and CD4+ T cells were negatively isolated, with the TEMRA cells enriched by FACS. Germline V gene lookup returns CDR1 SEHNR and CDR2 FQNEAQ (reference sequence). V was clipped by 5 bases and J by 0 bases, with 11 bases between them. The CDR3 runs 15 residues.

Input material: CD4+ T cells from PBMCs. This TCR was recovered from a human donor with multiple sclerosis. The gene calls are TRBV7-9 and TRBJ2-1; D possibly corresponds to TRBD2 (5 bases). The CDR3 DNA follows: TGTGCCAGCAGCCGCCCTGGGAGCTCCTACAATGAGCAGTTCTTC. Protein: CASSRPGSSYNEQFF.